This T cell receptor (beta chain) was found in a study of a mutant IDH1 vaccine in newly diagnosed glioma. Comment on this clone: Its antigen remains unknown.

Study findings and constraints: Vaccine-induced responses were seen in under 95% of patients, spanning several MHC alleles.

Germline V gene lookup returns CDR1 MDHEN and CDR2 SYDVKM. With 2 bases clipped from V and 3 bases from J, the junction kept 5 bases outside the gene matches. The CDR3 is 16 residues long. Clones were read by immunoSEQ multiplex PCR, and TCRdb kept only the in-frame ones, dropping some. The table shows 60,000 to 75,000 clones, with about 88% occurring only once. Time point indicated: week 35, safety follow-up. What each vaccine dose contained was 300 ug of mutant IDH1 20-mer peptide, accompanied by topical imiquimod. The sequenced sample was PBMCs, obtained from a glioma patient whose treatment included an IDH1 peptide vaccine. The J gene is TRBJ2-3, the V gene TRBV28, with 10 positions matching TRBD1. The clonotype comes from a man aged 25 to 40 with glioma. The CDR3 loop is CASSLGTGVRTDTQYF. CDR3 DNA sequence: TGTGCCAGCAGTTTAGGGACAGGGGTTCGAACAGATACGCAGTATTTT.